Shown below are 27 T cell receptor beta chains from a single sample sequenced in a study of blood T cell repertoires in COVID-19. Clones were read by immunoSEQ multiplex PCR, and TCRdb kept only the in-frame ones, dropping some. This table has about 52,000 clones, 90% appearing once. The sample consisted of peripheral blood. The source is a human donor in a cohort sampled during active COVID-19.

J is TRBJ2-2 and V is TRBV27; tentative D call: TRBD1 (6 bases). Per the germline V gene, CDR1 is MNHEY and CDR2 is SMNVEV (reference sequence). The CDR3 length is 16 residues. The germline V and J ends were trimmed by 7 bases and 3 bases, with 18 bases remaining between them. CDR3 nucleotide sequence: TGTGCCAGCACCCAGACCGGACAGTCGGACACCGGGGAGCTGTTTTTT. The encoded protein is CASTQTGQSDTGELFF.

The CDR3 DNA follows: TGTGCCAGCAGCCTAGGATCCGGGTCCTACGAGCAGTACTTC. Protein: CASSLGSGSYEQYF. The chain joins TRBV7-9 to TRBJ2-7; D remains unclear. CDR1 is SEHNR, CDR2 FQNEAQ, per germline (reference sequence). The CDR3 has 14 amino acids. With 5 bases removed from V and 1 base from J, the gap between germline ends came to 12 bases.

The V call is TRBV4-1, the J call TRBJ2-5; weak D call: TRBD1 (5 bases). CDR1 MGHRA and CDR2 YSYEKL come from the germline V gene. Trimming took 0 bases from V and 7 from J, leaving 6 bases between them. The CDR3 extends over 12 amino acids. The CDR3 DNA is TGCGCCAGCAGCCAAGATAGGGGGACCCAGTACTTC. This encodes CASSQDRGTQYF.

V and J are TRBV5-1 and TRBJ2-7, with D uncertain. The V end lost 0 bases, the J end lost 2 bases, and 15 bases lay between the germline ends. The length of the CDR3 is 16 residues. The germline gives CDR1 SGHRS, CDR2 YFSETQ. CDR3: CASSLAVTSNPYEQYF. The CDR3 DNA sequence: TGCGCCAGCAGCTTGGCCGTGACTTCCAACCCCTACGAGCAGTACTTC.

The chain employs TRBV19 and TRBJ2-1; a possible D gene is TRBD1 (7 bases). The CDR3 is 17 residues long. Germline values: CDR1 LNHDA, CDR2 SQIVND (reference sequence). V lost 0 bases, J lost 6 bases, and 18 bases lay in between. In DNA, the CDR3 is TGTGCCAGTAGTATAGATTCCCAGGGGGGCGCCTCCAATGAGCAGTTCTTC. Its protein product is CASSIDSQGGASNEQFF.

The count of this clone is one. The J gene is TRBJ1-2, the V gene TRBV28; 7 bases fit TRBD1. The V gene end was trimmed by 3 bases and the J gene end by 5 bases; junction bases not matched to a gene: 3. The CDR3 is 13 residues long. Germline CDR1 reads MDHEN; CDR2 reads SYDVKM. The CDR3 nucleotides read TGTGCCAGCAGTTTTAGGGGGCCTTATGGCTACACCTTC. Amino acid sequence: CASSFRGPYGYTF.

The V and J genes are TRBV5-1 and TRBJ2-7; perhaps TRBD1 as D (6 bases). The CDR3 contains 14 residues. Germline CDR1 and CDR2: SGHRS and YFSETQ. V lost 0 bases, J lost 3 bases, and 10 bases lay in between. CDR3 coding DNA: TGCGCCAGCAGCTTGGCGGGACAAGACTACGAGCAGTACTTC. Translated: CASSLAGQDYEQYF.

The V call is TRBV20-1, the J call TRBJ1-1; D is perhaps TRBD1 (5 bases). The CDR3 spans 17 residues. With 3 bases removed from V and 2 bases from J, the gap between germline ends came to 22 bases. Germline V gene sequence: CDR1 DFQATT, CDR2 SNEGSKA (reference sequence). In DNA form, the CDR3 reads TGCAGTGCTAGTGTCACCCGCGTGCGGGGGATTAACACTGAAGCTTTCTTT. It specifies CSASVTRVRGINTEAFF.

This clone was seen a handful of times. The chain carries TRBV18 and TRBJ2-7; TRBD1 is a possible D gene (5 bases). Germline-derived CDR1 and CDR2 are KGHSH and LQKENI. The ends were cut back, 5 bases at V and 6 bases at J, with 14 bases in the middle. The CDR3 is 13 residues long. CDR3 residues: CASSSGDRVEQYF. The DNA for the CDR3 is TGTGCCAGCTCATCGGGCGACAGAGTCGAGCAGTACTTC. The full variable domain, its missing parts supplied by reference TRBV18 and TRBJ2-7, is NAGVMQNPRHLVRRRGQEARLRCSPMKGHSHVYWYRQLPEEGLKFMVYLQKENIIDESGMPKERFSAEFPKEGPSILRIQQVVRGDSAAYFCASSSGDRVEQYFGPGTRLTVT.

V gene TRBV12-3 or TRBV12-4 combines with J gene TRBJ1-2, with a tentative D call TRBD1 (6 bases). V gave up 6 bases and J gave up 7 bases, with 15 bases separating them. The CDR3 extends over 13 amino acids. The CDR3 coding sequence is TGTGCCAGCAGGGAACAGGGCCCGCCTGGCTACACCTTC. Residues: CASREQGPPGYTF.

The chain uses TRBV24-1 and TRBJ2-1; 11 bases are shared with TRBD2. CDR3 size: 17 residues. The germline gives CDR1 KGHDR, CDR2 SFDVKD. Germline trimming cut 2 bases from V and 6 bases from J; bases unmatched to any gene: 8. The CDR3 spells CATSDYVAGGPLNEQFF. In nucleotides, the CDR3 is TGTGCCACCAGTGATTACGTAGCGGGAGGGCCTCTCAATGAGCAGTTCTTC.

The rearrangement uses TRBV11-2 and TRBJ2-1; possible D gene TRBD2, 6 bases. Between the trimmed V and J ends, which lost 0 bases and 6 bases, there was a span of 18 bases. Germline CDR1 reads SGHAT; CDR2 reads FQNNGV. CDR3 length: 17 amino acids. The CDR3 DNA reads TGTGCCAGCAGCTTAGAGCGGGGACCGATCGTTCGCAATGAGCAGTTCTTC. Protein sequence: CASSLERGPIVRNEQFF.

CDR3 DNA: TGTGCCAGCAGCTTGGTAACAACGGGTTACTATGGCTACACCTTC. Translated: CASSLVTTGYYGYTF. The J gene is TRBJ1-2, the V gene TRBV5-4, with D unresolved. The V end lost 0 bases, the J end lost 3 bases, and 12 bases lay between the germline ends. The germline CDR1 and CDR2 sequences are SGHNT and YYREEE (reference sequence). The CDR3 consists of 15 residues.

J is TRBJ1-2 and V is TRBV7-8, with D perhaps TRBD1 (5 bases). Germline assignment: CDR1 SGHVS and CDR2 FQNEAQ. This CDR3 has 14 amino acids. Deletions cut 8 bases from V and 3 bases from J, with 16 bases between. The CDR3 DNA is TGTGCCAGCTTAGGGCAGGGAAAATACTATGGCTACACCTTC. Encoded protein: CASLGQGKYYGYTF. The full variable domain, with the rest looked up from reference TRBV7-8 and TRBJ1-2, is GAGVSQSPRYKVAKRGQDVALRCDPISGHVSLFWYQQALGQGPEFLTYFQNEAQLDKSGLPSDRFFAERPEGSVSTLKIQRTQQEDSAVYLCASLGQGKYYGYTFGSGTRLTVV.

V usage is TRBV13 and J usage is TRBJ1-1, with 10 bases matching TRBD1. Germline V gene sequence: CDR1 PRHDT, CDR2 FYEKMQ (reference sequence). The CDR3 sequence is 15 residues long. V lost 5 bases, J lost 3 bases, and 6 bases stayed unmatched. CDR3 region: CASSLQTGGHTEAFF. The CDR3 region has the DNA TGTGCCAGCAGCCTCCAGACAGGGGGCCACACTGAAGCTTTCTTT.

The chain combines TRBV15 with TRBJ2-7, with 9 bases matching TRBD1. CDR1 and CDR2 from the germline V gene are LNHNV and YYDKDF (reference sequence). V gave up 6 bases and J gave up 5 bases; unmatched junction bases: 8. This CDR3 is built from 14 residues. The CDR3 is CATSLGQGTDEQYF. The CDR3 DNA reads as TGTGCCACCAGTCTCGGACAGGGGACCGACGAGCAGTACTTC.

The V and J genes are TRBV30 and TRBJ1-3; D call uncertain. V dropped 3 bases and J dropped 6 bases, with 12 bases sitting between them. The CDR3 extends over 13 amino acids. CDR1 GTSNPN and CDR2 SVGIG come from the germline V gene (reference sequence). For the CDR3, the DNA is TGTGCCTGGAGGTCCGGACTGGAAAACACCATATATTTT. Amino acids: CAWRSGLENTIYF.

The chain carries TRBV11-2 and TRBJ1-2, with 7 bases fitting TRBD1. After removal of 5 bases from V and 0 bases from J, the junction contained 3 bases not matched to a gene. CDR1 and CDR2 (germline): SGHAT, FQNNGV. The CDR3 consists of 14 residues. The CDR3 region has the DNA TGTGCCAGCAGCCGCGACAGGGCTAACTATGGCTACACCTTC. This encodes CASSRDRANYGYTF. Full variable domain (rest looked up from reference TRBV11-2 and TRBJ1-2): EAGVAQSPRYKIIEKRQSVAFWCNPISGHATLYWYQQILGQGPKLLIQFQNNGVVDDSQLPKDRFSAERLKGVDSTLKIQPAKLEDSAVYLCASSRDRANYGYTFGSGTRLTVV.

The gene calls are TRBV14 and TRBJ2-1; 8 positions match TRBD1. Germline loops: CDR1 SGHDN, CDR2 FVKESK. Unmatched junction bases numbered 5, after V lost 5 bases and J lost 8 bases. The CDR3 length is 13 residues. The CDR3 nucleotides are TGTGCCAGCAGCTACGGGACAGGAGATGAGCAGTTCTTC. Translating it yields CASSYGTGDEQFF.

V and J are TRBV6-5 and TRBJ2-6; possible D gene TRBD1, 5 bases. The germline V gene has CDR1 MNHEY and CDR2 SVGAGI. The germline V and J ends were trimmed by 4 bases and 1 base, with 11 bases remaining between them. This CDR3 spans 16 amino acids. The DNA of the CDR3 is TGTGCCAGCAGTTTAACCTCAGGGTCTGGGGCCAACGTCCTGACTTTC. It codes for CASSLTSGSGANVLTF.

This clone occurred once. The chain couples TRBV7-3 to TRBJ2-1; TRBD2 agrees at 8 bases. This CDR3 contains 14 residues. Germline assignment: CDR1 SGHTA and CDR2 FQGTGA. J was trimmed by 8 bases and V by 5 bases; bases with no gene match: 8. DNA for the CDR3: TGTGCCAGCAGCCCAGGGACTAGTGCCGATGAGCAGTTCTTC. It codes for CASSPGTSADEQFF.

The V gene is TRBV6-5, the J gene TRBJ2-7; TRBD1 agrees at 7 bases. V gave up 6 bases and J gave up 2 bases; unmatched junction bases: 7. The CDR3 has 14 residues. Looked up from germline, CDR1 is MNHEY and CDR2 is SVGAGI. The CDR3 region is CASRRDSMAYEQYF. As DNA, the CDR3 is TGTGCCAGCAGAAGGGACAGTATGGCCTACGAGCAGTACTTC.

The chain links TRBV9 to TRBJ2-5, with 8 bases fitting TRBD2. The CDR3 loop spans 15 amino acids. Per germline, CDR1 SGDLS and CDR2 YYNGEE. V dropped 3 bases and J dropped 1; count of bases not matched to a gene: 5. DNA of the CDR3: TGTGCCAGCAGCGCGGAACTAGCGGCCCAAGAGACCCAGTACTTC. This gives the protein CASSAELAAQETQYF.

The chain combines TRBV28 with TRBJ2-2; 9 bases are shared with TRBD1. J gave up 5 bases and V 6 bases, and 10 bases lay outside the gene matches. CDR3 length: 16 amino acids. CDR1 is MDHEN and CDR2 is SYDVKM in the germline V gene. DNA of the CDR3: TGTGCCAGCAGGGGGCCGGGACAGGGACGGACCGGGGAGCTGTTTTTT. Translated: CASRGPGQGRTGELFF.

V is TRBV30 and J is TRBJ1-5; possible D gene TRBD1, 5 bases. CDR3 length: 13 amino acids. Germline CDR1 reads GTSNPN; CDR2 reads SVGIG (reference sequence). V lost 6 bases, J lost 4 bases, and 13 bases lay in between. Here the CDR3 reads CACTPGGNQPQHF. Written as DNA, the CDR3 is TGTGCCTGCACCCCGGGGGGGAATCAGCCCCAGCATTTT.

V gene TRBV6-1 combines with J gene TRBJ1-3, with a tentative D call TRBD1 (6 bases). This CDR3 has 18 residues. The ends were cut back, 2 bases at V and 0 bases at J, with 17 bases in the middle. Looked up from germline, CDR1 is MNHNS and CDR2 is SASEGT. The CDR3 sequence: CASSERVIGQSSGNTIYF. In nucleotides, the CDR3 is TGTGCCAGCAGTGAACGGGTGATAGGACAGAGCTCTGGAAACACCATATATTTT.

V gene TRBV20-1 combines with J gene TRBJ2-3; D gene ambiguous. Trimming took 5 bases from V and 6 from J, leaving 12 bases between them. Germline CDR1 DFQATT, CDR2 SNEGSKA (reference sequence). The CDR3 consists of 12 residues. The CDR3 region is CSAGDLSDTQYF. For the CDR3, the DNA is TGCAGTGCTGGTGACCTCTCGGATACGCAGTATTTT.